The rows below give T cell receptor beta chains drawn from one sample of a study of cytomegalovirus exposure and HLA in healthy donors. Some clones are missing from TCRdb's copy, which holds only in-frame ones; the method was immunoSEQ multiplex PCR. The data hold 65,000 to 75,000 clones, with 74% observed a single time. The material sequenced was PBMCs. These receptor sequences come from a woman aged 55-69 years in good health and CMV-seropositive. Each CDR3 is given with its conserved first and last residue. Each record gives: CDR3 DNA, CDR3 protein, J gene, V gene, D gene, clone size. The D gene is left open where the match is weak. Only some rows state a clone size, as once, few, many or a class for expanded clones.

DNA: TGCAGCGTTGATGGGTTGACAGGGGGCGCAGATACGCAGTATTTT
CDR3: CSVDGLTGGADTQYF
J: TRBJ2-3
V: TRBV29-1
D: TRBD1
size: .

DNA: TGTGCCAGCAGCCCAGACAGTTACTCTGGAAACACCATATATTTT
CDR3: CASSPDSYSGNTIYF
J: TRBJ1-3
V: TRBV7-9
D: .
size: .

DNA: TGTGCCAGCAGCGTAGCGGCTAGCGGACTCTCCTACGCGCAGTACTTC
CDR3: CASSVAASGLSYAQYF
J: TRBJ2-7
V: TRBV9
D: TRBD2
size: .

DNA: TGTGCCTGGAGCAGACAGGCGGGAGTGGCAGATACGCAGTATTTT
CDR3: CAWSRQAGVADTQYF
J: TRBJ2-3
V: TRBV30
D: .
size: .

DNA: TGCAGCCCGGGACAGCCGAACACTGAAGCTTTCTTT
CDR3: CSPGQPNTEAFF
J: TRBJ1-1
V: TRBV29-1
D: TRBD1
size: .

DNA: TGTGCCAGCAGCGTAGAACCCCAGGGATCTGGAAACACCATATATTTT
CDR3: CASSVEPQGSGNTIYF
J: TRBJ1-3
V: TRBV9
D: .
size: .

DNA: TGTGCCAGCAGCTCGACGACGGGGAACACTGAAGCTTTCTTT
CDR3: CASSSTTGNTEAFF
J: TRBJ1-1
V: TRBV7-3
D: .
size: .

DNA: TGCAGCGTTGGGAGCCCTCGATACAATGAGCAGTTCTTC
CDR3: CSVGSPRYNEQFF
J: TRBJ2-1
V: TRBV29-1
D: .
size: .

DNA: TGTGCCAGCAGTGAGAATCAGATACAGGCGGATACGCAGTATTTT
CDR3: CASSENQIQADTQYF
J: TRBJ2-3
V: TRBV2
D: .
size: .

DNA: TGCGCCAGCAGCCCCCAGACAGGCGGCGGGGCCAACGTCCTGACTTTC
CDR3: CASSPQTGGGANVLTF
J: TRBJ2-6
V: TRBV5-1
D: .
size: .

DNA: TGTGCCTGGAGTAGCGGGCTCCCCTACGAGCAGTACTTC
CDR3: CAWSSGLPYEQYF
J: TRBJ2-7
V: TRBV30
D: .
size: .

DNA: TGTGCCATCAGTGGGGGACAGGGCAATGAGCAGTTCTTC
CDR3: CAISGGQGNEQFF
J: TRBJ2-1
V: TRBV10-3
D: TRBD1
size: once

DNA: TGCGCCAGCAGCTTGCCCACTTACTCTGGAAACACCATATATTTT
CDR3: CASSLPTYSGNTIYF
J: TRBJ1-3
V: TRBV5-1
D: .
size: .

DNA: TGTGCCAGTAGCCAGGGGACTAGCGCATACAATGAGCAGTTCTTC
CDR3: CASSQGTSAYNEQFF
J: TRBJ2-1
V: TRBV19
D: TRBD2
size: .

DNA: TGTGCCAGCAGCCAATGGACAGGGGGCGGCACTGAAGCTTTCTTT
CDR3: CASSQWTGGGTEAFF
J: TRBJ1-1
V: TRBV14
D: TRBD1
size: .

DNA: TGCGCCAGCAGCCCAACGGGACTAGCCAAAAACATTCAGTACTTC
CDR3: CASSPTGLAKNIQYF
J: TRBJ2-4
V: TRBV5-1
D: .
size: once

DNA: TGTGCCAGCAGCGCCACTCCGGACAGGGCGCAGCATTTT
CDR3: CASSATPDRAQHF
J: TRBJ1-5
V: TRBV7-9
D: TRBD1
size: .

DNA: TGTGCCAGCAGAGGGGGCACAAGCAATCAGCCCCAGCATTTT
CDR3: CASRGGTSNQPQHF
J: TRBJ1-5
V: TRBV2
D: TRBD1
size: .

DNA: TGTGCCAGCAGCTCCAGGGTCTCACCCCTCCACTTT
CDR3: CASSSRVSPLHF
J: TRBJ1-6
V: TRBV7-2
D: .
size: .

DNA: TGTGCCACCTCGGAGAACCCAACTAATGAAAAACTGTTTTTT
CDR3: CATSENPTNEKLFF
J: TRBJ1-4
V: TRBV15
D: .
size: once

DNA: TGCGCCAGCAGTCGGACTTCAGAAGAGACCCAGTACTTC
CDR3: CASSRTSEETQYF
J: TRBJ2-5
V: TRBV5-1
D: .
size: .

DNA: TGTGCCTGGAGTCGATTTAGGACAGGGAATAGCGGGGGGCTCCAAGAGACCCAGTACTTC
CDR3: CAWSRFRTGNSGGLQETQYF
J: TRBJ2-5
V: TRBV30
D: TRBD2
size: .

DNA: TGTGCCAGCAGCGCCGGCTCTGGAAACACCATATATTTT
CDR3: CASSAGSGNTIYF
J: TRBJ1-3
V: TRBV9
D: .
size: .

DNA: TGCGCCAGCAGCTTGGTTCAGGGTGATTCACCCCTCCACTTT
CDR3: CASSLVQGDSPLHF
J: TRBJ1-6
V: TRBV5-1
D: .
size: .

DNA: TGCGCCAGCAGCACCCCAGGGGCCAAAAACATTCAGTACTTC
CDR3: CASSTPGAKNIQYF
J: TRBJ2-4
V: TRBV5-1
D: .
size: once

DNA: TGTGCCAGCAGCTTAGACTCGGCTAGCGTTGAGCAGTTCTTC
CDR3: CASSLDSASVEQFF
J: TRBJ2-1
V: TRBV7-3
D: .
size: .

DNA: TGTGCCAGCAGTCCAGGGACTGAAGCTTTCTTT
CDR3: CASSPGTEAFF
J: TRBJ1-1
V: TRBV6-6
D: .
size: .

DNA: TGCAGTGCTAGCGTACTATCCGAGCAGTACTTC
CDR3: CSASVLSEQYF
J: TRBJ2-7
V: TRBV20-1
D: .
size: .

DNA: TGCAGCGTTCACCGTACCAGGGGAACTGAAGCTTTCTTT
CDR3: CSVHRTRGTEAFF
J: TRBJ1-1
V: TRBV29-1
D: .
size: .

DNA: TGCGCCAGCAGTGCACAGGGAAACACCGGGGAGCTGTTTTTT
CDR3: CASSAQGNTGELFF
J: TRBJ2-2
V: TRBV10-1
D: .
size: .

DNA: TGTGCCAGCAGGTTTAACCGCCTCCGGGAGACCCAGTACTTC
CDR3: CASRFNRLRETQYF
J: TRBJ2-5
V: TRBV6-1
D: .
size: .

DNA: TGTGCCAGCAGTGATGGGACACTTACTGAAGCTTTCTTT
CDR3: CASSDGTLTEAFF
J: TRBJ1-1
V: TRBV6-1
D: .
size: .

DNA: TGTGCCAGCAGCTTAGGCCCAGGGGCTGAAGCTTTCTTT
CDR3: CASSLGPGAEAFF
J: TRBJ1-1
V: TRBV7-3
D: .
size: .

DNA: TGTGCCAGCAGTCCACAAACAGGGTACACTGAAGCTTTCTTT
CDR3: CASSPQTGYTEAFF
J: TRBJ1-1
V: TRBV2
D: .
size: .

DNA: TGTGCCAGCAGCGTTGGCCTCAACTATGGCTACACCTTC
CDR3: CASSVGLNYGYTF
J: TRBJ1-2
V: TRBV9
D: .
size: few

DNA: TGCGCCAGCAGCTTTGAGGGGGCCCTCTACAATGAGCAGTTCTTC
CDR3: CASSFEGALYNEQFF
J: TRBJ2-1
V: TRBV5-1
D: TRBD1
size: .

DNA: TGTGCTAGTGGCCCGGACAGATATAGCAATCAGCCCCAGCATTTT
CDR3: CASGPDRYSNQPQHF
J: TRBJ1-5
V: TRBV12-5
D: .
size: once

DNA: TGCGCCAGCAGCTTGGCGCAGCTACCAGGAGGAAAACTGTTTTTT
CDR3: CASSLAQLPGGKLFF
J: TRBJ1-4
V: TRBV5-1
D: .
size: .

DNA: TGTGCCAGCAGCTTGGAAAGACAGGGGGAGTTCTTC
CDR3: CASSLERQGEFF
J: TRBJ2-1
V: TRBV5-6
D: TRBD1
size: few

DNA: TGTGCCAGCAGTTGGACATCTACCACAGATAATTCACCCCTCCACTTT
CDR3: CASSWTSTTDNSPLHF
J: TRBJ1-6
V: TRBV6-5
D: .
size: few

DNA: TGTGCCAGCTCACCACGTCCAGGGTTGAACACTGAAGCTTTCTTT
CDR3: CASSPRPGLNTEAFF
J: TRBJ1-1
V: TRBV18
D: .
size: .

DNA: TGTGCCAGCAGCTCGGAGGAAGAAACGCAGTATTTT
CDR3: CASSSEEETQYF
J: TRBJ2-3
V: TRBV7-9
D: .
size: .

DNA: TGTGCCAGCACCGGGACAGGATTGAACACTGAAGCTTTCTTT
CDR3: CASTGTGLNTEAFF
J: TRBJ1-1
V: TRBV2
D: TRBD1
size: .

DNA: TGTGCCAGCAGCCCCGGACAGGGTAGTTTGGAAAAACTGTTTTTT
CDR3: CASSPGQGSLEKLFF
J: TRBJ1-4
V: TRBV27
D: TRBD1
size: .

DNA: TGTGCCAGCAGCTTAAAACAGGGGACTGAAGCTTTCTTT
CDR3: CASSLKQGTEAFF
J: TRBJ1-1
V: TRBV7-6
D: TRBD1
size: .

DNA: TGCAGCGTTGAACGGGGTGGGCGTGCCGGACTGTTTTTT
CDR3: CSVERGGRAGLFF
J: TRBJ1-4
V: TRBV29-1
D: .
size: .

DNA: TGTGCCAGCAGCCAAGAAACAGGGAGAAGCTACACCTTC
CDR3: CASSQETGRSYTF
J: TRBJ1-2
V: TRBV14
D: .
size: few

DNA: TGTGCCAGCAGTAGGGGGGGGATTAGCACAGATACGCAGTATTTT
CDR3: CASSRGGISTDTQYF
J: TRBJ2-3
V: TRBV6-5
D: .
size: .

DNA: TGTGCCAGCACCATGACTAGCGGGAGGCCCCATGAGCAGTTCTTC
CDR3: CASTMTSGRPHEQFF
J: TRBJ2-1
V: TRBV13
D: TRBD2
size: few

DNA: TGTGCCAGCAGAAGGGACAGGGGTGGCTATGGCTACACCTTC
CDR3: CASRRDRGGYGYTF
J: TRBJ1-2
V: TRBV6-6
D: TRBD1
size: once

DNA: TGTGCCATCAGCCGGGGGGACAATGAGCAGTTCTTC
CDR3: CAISRGDNEQFF
J: TRBJ2-1
V: TRBV10-3
D: TRBD2
size: .

DNA: TGTGCCACCAGCAGAGGGAGAAATCAGCCCCAGCATTTT
CDR3: CATSRGRNQPQHF
J: TRBJ1-5
V: TRBV15
D: .
size: few

DNA: TGTGCCAGTAGTTCTCGCCTACTAGCGGGGGTAGAGACCCAGTACTTC
CDR3: CASSSRLLAGVETQYF
J: TRBJ2-5
V: TRBV19
D: TRBD2
size: .

DNA: TGTGCCAGCAGTGTTGCTAGCGGACAAGAGACCCAGTACTTC
CDR3: CASSVASGQETQYF
J: TRBJ2-5
V: TRBV2
D: TRBD2
size: .

DNA: TGTGCCAGTAGTCCGGTACGGGGAGCCTACGAGCAGTACTTC
CDR3: CASSPVRGAYEQYF
J: TRBJ2-7
V: TRBV19
D: .
size: .

DNA: TGTGCCAGCAGCTTAGTTAGAACCTACCAAGAGACCCAGTACTTC
CDR3: CASSLVRTYQETQYF
J: TRBJ2-5
V: TRBV5-6
D: .
size: .

DNA: TGTGCCAGCAGCGTGGAAACAGGGGTCACTGAAGCTTTCTTT
CDR3: CASSVETGVTEAFF
J: TRBJ1-1
V: TRBV9
D: TRBD1
size: few